The 30 T cell receptor beta chains below all came from one sample that was sequenced in a study of blood T cell repertoires in COVID-19. Method: immunoSEQ multiplex PCR; TCRdb's copy keeps in-frame clones and lacks some. This sample carries 150,000 or so clones, roughly 85% of them seen once, and the ten largest clones take 5% to 6%. Material: peripheral blood. These receptor sequences come from a human donor in a cohort sampled during active COVID-19.

This chain connects TRBV30 to TRBJ2-6; tentative D call: TRBD2 (5 bases). Trimming took off 1 base at V and 1 base at J, with 8 bases between the two ends. Germline lookup yields CDR1 GTSNPN and CDR2 SVGIG (reference sequence). CDR3 length: 15 residues. This CDR3 is CAWSAGRSGANVLTF. The CDR3 region has the DNA TGTGCCTGGAGTGCGGGGAGATCTGGGGCCAACGTCCTGACTTTC. Complete variable domain (other parts from reference TRBV30 and TRBJ2-6): SQTIHQWPATLVQPVGSPLSLECTVEGTSNPNLYWYRQAAGRGLQLLFYSVGIGQISSEVPQNLSASRPQDRQFILSSKKLLLSDSGFYLCAWSAGRSGANVLTFGAGSRLTVL.

The CDR3 sequence: CASRLAGVGEQFF. CDR3 nucleotide sequence: TGTGCCAGCAGGTTAGCGGGAGTTGGGGAGCAGTTCTTC. The J gene is TRBJ2-1, the V gene TRBV3-1 (or the pseudogene TRBV3-2); 9 bases match TRBD2. J gave up 10 bases and V 6 bases, and 7 bases lay outside the gene matches. CDR3 length: 13 residues. Germline V gene data show CDR1 as LGHDT and CDR2 as YNNKEL (reference sequence).

The V and J genes are TRBV2 and TRBJ1-2; TRBD1 might be the D (6 bases). Germline loops: CDR1 SNHLY, CDR2 FYNNEI. V was shortened by 2 bases and J by 8 bases, with 9 bases between the two germline ends. There are 12 residues in the CDR3. The CDR3 nucleotides are TGTGCCAGCAGTGAAACAGGGTACGGCTACACCTTC. It is translated as CASSETGYGYTF.

The chain carries TRBV6-6 and TRBJ1-2; possibly TRBD1 for D (5 bases). Trimming took off 8 bases at V and 8 bases at J, with 12 bases between the two ends. The CDR3 extends over 11 amino acids. The germline V gene has CDR1 MNHNY and CDR2 SVGAGI (reference sequence). Here the CDR3 reads CASGAGLGYTF. The CDR3 DNA reads TGTGCCAGCGGGGCGGGGCTCGGCTACACCTTC.

The rearrangement links TRBV10-3 to TRBJ2-2; TRBD1 matches 8 bases. The CDR3 spans 16 residues. V lost 6 bases to trimming and J lost 0 bases; unmatched junction nucleotides: 6. The germline CDR1 and CDR2 sequences are ENHRY and SYGVKD. The CDR3 nucleotides are TGTGCCATCAGCCGGGACAGGACATCGAACACCGGGGAGCTGTTTTTT. Its protein product is CAISRDRTSNTGELFF.

The chain employs TRBV5-1 and TRBJ2-7; 7 positions agree with TRBD2. With 5 bases clipped from V and 4 bases from J, the junction kept 12 bases outside the gene matches. The CDR3 totals 15 residues. Per germline, CDR1 SGHRS and CDR2 YFSETQ. The CDR3 bases are TGCGCCAGCAGGCTACGGGAGGCCCAAGTATACGAGCAGTACTTC. This sequence encodes CASRLREAQVYEQYF.

The chain is built from TRBV18 and TRBJ2-2; the D gene is possibly TRBD1 (5 bases). Germline lookup yields CDR1 KGHSH and CDR2 LQKENI. This CDR3 contains 16 residues. V lost 2 bases, J lost 2 bases, and 12 bases lay in between. The CDR3 sequence is CASSPVGLGNTGELFF. For the CDR3, the DNA is TGTGCCAGCTCACCAGTGGGGCTGGGCAACACCGGGGAGCTGTTTTTT.

Only a few counts were recorded for this clone. This rearrangement joins TRBV7-2 to TRBJ2-5; 9 bases are shared with TRBD1. The CDR3 contains 15 residues. CDR1 is SGHTA and CDR2 is FQGNSA in the germline V gene. V shed 7 bases and J 0 bases; nucleotides not matched to a gene: 6. The CDR3 region has the DNA TGTGCCAGCACCCGCGGGACAGGGTACCAAGAGACCCAGTACTTC. Its translation is CASTRGTGYQETQYF.

V gene TRBV2 combines with J gene TRBJ1-5; weak D call: TRBD1 (5 bases). The CDR3 consists of 13 residues. The germline V gene has CDR1 SNHLY and CDR2 FYNNEI. V was trimmed by 5 bases and J by 6 bases, leaving 11 bases between them. The CDR3 DNA reads as TGTGCCAGCAGTCCACCCGGGGGTCAGCCCCAGCATTTT. Protein sequence: CASSPPGGQPQHF.

The CDR3 DNA reads as TGCGCCAGCAGCCAAGCCGGGACTAGCGGGGCCTACGAGCAGTACTTC. Translating gives CASSQAGTSGAYEQYF. The chain joins TRBV4-1 to TRBJ2-7; 13 nucleotides align to TRBD2. The CDR3 is 16 amino acids. Germline CDR1 MGHRA, CDR2 YSYEKL. The ends lost 1 base at V and 2 bases at J; junction bases unmatched: 2.

The sample holds one count of this clone. The rearrangement uses TRBV5-1 and TRBJ2-7; 7 bases fit TRBD2. From germline, CDR1 is SGHRS and CDR2 YFSETQ. The V segment lost 4 bases and the J segment 0 bases; nucleotides outside the gene matches: 4. CDR3 length equals 14 residues. The CDR3 coding sequence is TGCGCCAGCAGCATTAGCGGGCCCTCCTACGAGCAGTACTTC. Protein: CASSISGPSYEQYF. Full variable domain (missing parts from reference TRBV5-1 and TRBJ2-7): KAGVTQTPRYLIKTRGQQVTLSCSPISGHRSVSWYQQTPGQGLQFLFEYFSETQRNKGNFPGRFSGRQFSNSRSEMNVSTLELGDSALYLCASSISGPSYEQYFGPGTRLTVT.

V usage is TRBV27 and J usage is TRBJ1-2, with 10 bases fitting TRBD1. The CDR3 has 15 residues. Germline CDR1 is MNHEY and CDR2 is SMNVEV (reference sequence). Trimming at V came to 6 bases and at J to 4 bases, leaving 8 bases not matched to a gene. CDR3 sequence reads: CASSPRDRGAYGYTF. In DNA, the CDR3 is TGTGCCAGCAGCCCCCGGGACAGGGGAGCCTATGGCTACACCTTC.

The chain joins TRBV27 to TRBJ2-2, with a tentative D call TRBD1 (6 bases). Germline V gene lookup returns CDR1 MNHEY and CDR2 SMNVEV (reference sequence). This CDR3 is 14 amino acids long. Trimming shortened V by 6 bases and J by 1 base, and 9 bases separated the two germline ends. The CDR3 loop reads CASSPGQNTGELFF. The CDR3 DNA sequence: TGTGCCAGCAGCCCGGGACAGAACACCGGGGAGCTGTTTTTT.

The chain couples TRBV6-5 to TRBJ1-3; TRBD1 might be the D (5 bases). The CDR3 length is 15 residues. V shed 2 bases and J shed 0 bases, with 8 bases lying between them. The germline CDR1 and CDR2 sequences are MNHEY and SVGAGI. CDR3 sequence reads: CASSYRGASGNTIYF. CDR3 bases: TGTGCCAGCAGTTACCGTGGGGCCTCTGGAAACACCATATATTTT.

This clone has more than one count but fewer than ten. CDR3 protein: CAWSGWRYGYTF. DNA of the CDR3: TGTGCCTGGAGTGGGTGGAGGTATGGCTACACCTTC. The chain combines TRBV30 with TRBJ1-2; no definite D call. This CDR3 is 12 amino acids long. The germline V and J ends were trimmed by 1 base and 5 bases, with 8 bases remaining between them. Germline V gives CDR1 GTSNPN, CDR2 SVGIG (reference sequence).

CDR3 amino acids: CASSPPITLGLAGNINEQFF. The DNA for the CDR3 is TGTGCCAGCAGCCCACCGATAACCTTGGGGCTAGCGGGGAATATCAATGAGCAGTTCTTC. The chain employs TRBV5-4 and TRBJ2-1, with 9 nucleotides matching TRBD2. The germline CDR1 and CDR2 sequences are SGHNT and YYREEE (reference sequence). Trimming removed 4 bases from V and 6 bases from J; junction bases left unmatched: 23. The CDR3 has 20 amino acids.

The chain recombines TRBV7-2 with TRBJ2-7, with a possible D match to TRBD1 (7 bases). Deletions cut 1 base from V and 5 bases from J, with 15 bases between. In germline, CDR1 is SGHTA, CDR2 FQGNSA. This CDR3 spans 15 amino acids. The CDR3 coding sequence is TGTGCCAGCAGCTTAGGTCAGGGGGGTCTCCACGAGCAGTACTTC. It codes for CASSLGQGGLHEQYF.

The rearrangement joins TRBV7-2 to TRBJ2-7; 11 nucleotides match TRBD2. The V and J ends lost 4 bases and 7 bases, in that order; junction bases with no gene match: 9. The CDR3 loop spans 15 amino acids. CDR1 is SGHTA and CDR2 is FQGNSA in the germline V gene. The CDR3 region is CASSSTSGGRREQYF. The CDR3 bases are TGTGCCAGCAGCTCCACTAGCGGGGGCCGTCGGGAGCAGTACTTC.

This chain connects TRBV6-2 or TRBV6-3 to TRBJ1-4; TRBD1 is a possible D gene (5 bases). Germline lookup yields CDR1 MNHEY and CDR2 SVGEGT. V lost 5 bases and J lost 7, with 20 bases in between. The CDR3 runs 16 residues. The CDR3 DNA is TGTGCCAGCAGTGACTACAGGACCGGATTCGTTGAAAAACTGTTTTTT. As protein: CASSDYRTGFVEKLFF.

This clone was picked up a small number of times. V and J are TRBV4-1 and TRBJ2-5; 13 bases map to TRBD2. The CDR3 length is 15 residues. Unmatched junction bases numbered 2, after V lost 4 bases and J lost 3 bases. Germline V CDR1 and CDR2: MGHRA, YSYEKL. As DNA, the CDR3 is TGCGCCAGCAGCCCCGGGACTAGCGGGGAAGAGACCCAGTACTTC. Translating it yields CASSPGTSGEETQYF.

The chain employs TRBV4-1 and TRBJ2-5, with a weak D call TRBD1 (6 bases). Between the trimmed V and J ends, which lost 0 bases and 5 bases, there was a span of 10 bases. The germline gives CDR1 MGHRA, CDR2 YSYEKL. CDR3 length equals 14 residues. Written as DNA, the CDR3 is TGCGCCAGCAGCCAAGAGGGGGCCTATGAGACCCAGTACTTC. This gives the protein CASSQEGAYETQYF.

This sequence joins TRBV29-1 and TRBJ2-3; D unclear. The CDR3 is 13 amino acids. Germline V gene data show CDR1 as SQVTM and CDR2 as ANQGSEA. With 2 bases removed from V and 1 base from J, the gap between germline ends came to 7 bases. DNA for the CDR3: TGCAGCGTTGAACTACCTGGCACAGATACGCAGTATTTT. It encodes CSVELPGTDTQYF.

The CDR3 coding sequence is TGTGCCTGGAAGGGGTCTCGGGAGACCCAGTACTTC. Translation gives CAWKGSRETQYF. J is TRBJ2-5 and V is TRBV30, with a possible D match to TRBD1 (5 bases). Germline V gene data show CDR1 as GTSNPN and CDR2 as SVGIG (reference sequence). V gave up 4 bases and J gave up 5 bases, with 11 bases separating them. This CDR3 spans 12 amino acids.

The rearrangement links TRBV4-3 to TRBJ2-1, with 8 bases aligning to TRBD2. This CDR3 is 16 amino acids long. Unmatched junction bases numbered 8, after V lost 0 bases and J lost 7 bases. CDR1 is LGHNA, CDR2 YSLEER, per germline. The CDR3 loop is CASSQDVAGGGNEQFF. CDR3 nucleotides: TGCGCCAGCAGCCAAGACGTGGCGGGGGGCGGGAATGAGCAGTTCTTC.

V is TRBV30 and J is TRBJ2-7; 8 bases are shared with TRBD1. CDR3 length equals 14 residues. The trim removed 1 base at V and 3 bases at J, leaving 5 bases unmatched. The germline CDR1 and CDR2 sequences are GTSNPN and SVGIG (reference sequence). CDR3 residues: CAWSADRGNYEQYF. The CDR3 nucleotides are TGTGCCTGGAGTGCCGACAGGGGTAACTACGAGCAGTACTTC.

The chain joins TRBV5-1 to TRBJ2-7; TRBD1 matches at 7 bases. The CDR3 consists of 14 residues. The V and J ends lost 4 bases and 2 bases, in that order; junction bases with no gene match: 6. CDR1 SGHRS and CDR2 YFSETQ come from the germline V gene. Written as DNA, the CDR3 is TGCGCCAGCAGCCCCCGGACAGGCGCCTACGAGCAGTACTTC. Its protein is CASSPRTGAYEQYF.

This clone came up a few times. The sample has other DNA sequences that encode this CDR3 too. The chain recombines TRBV11-3 with TRBJ2-7, with 7 bases that match TRBD2. Germline V gene data show CDR1 as SGHNT and CDR2 as YENEEA. The CDR3 covers 14 residues. Trimming at V came to 1 base and at J to 1 base, leaving 1 base not matched to a gene. The CDR3 nucleotides read TGTGCCAGCAGCTTAGCGGGAGGATCCTACGAGCAGTACTTC. The encoded protein is CASSLAGGSYEQYF.

J is TRBJ2-7 and V is TRBV4-1; 13 positions agree with TRBD2. V trimming: 4 bases; J trimming: 1 base; junction bases outside the gene matches: 4. In germline, CDR1 is MGHRA, CDR2 YSYEKL. The CDR3 contains 16 residues. The CDR3 here is CASSPGLAGVSYEQYF. The DNA for the CDR3 is TGCGCCAGCAGCCCCGGACTAGCGGGGGTTTCCTACGAGCAGTACTTC.

V gene TRBV9 combines with J gene TRBJ1-3; D gene ambiguous. This CDR3 is built from 13 residues. Between the trimmed V and J ends, which lost 2 bases and 2 bases, there was a span of 5 bases. Germline-derived CDR1 and CDR2 are SGDLS and YYNGEE. As DNA, the CDR3 is TGTGCCAGCAGCGTCGAGACTGGAAACACCATATATTTT. Its protein is CASSVETGNTIYF.

Concerning this clone itself: Given the absence of the conserved phenylalanine or tryptophan at the CDR3 end, a read error is likely. The limits of the CDR3 on the DNA are not certain, so only TCRdb's listed CDR3 is given. The rearrangement uses TRBV5-7 and TRBJ2-7; no DNA check was done on the table's D call, TRBD1. TRBV5-7 is an open reading frame, and its role is uncertain. The CDR3 extends over 12 residues, inclusive of both ends. The CDR3 is CASRPPQGPLLK.